The 14 T cell receptor beta chains below were found in one sample sequenced in a study of blood T cell repertoires in COVID-19. Produced via immunoSEQ multiplex PCR; TCRdb's table is partial and in-frame only. The table shows about 310,000 clones, with 75% to 90% occurring only once. The material sequenced was PBMCs or T cells enriched from blood (not recorded which). Receptor source: a woman aged 40 to 50 who had recovered from COVID-19.

This chain connects TRBV7-9 to TRBJ2-7; perhaps TRBD2 as D (6 bases). Deletions cut 5 bases from V and 6 bases from J, with 14 bases between. The CDR3 consists of 13 residues. Germline CDR1 is SEHNR and CDR2 is FQNEAQ (reference sequence). The CDR3 region has the DNA TGTGCCAGCAGCATTCTTAGGGGAGGCGAGCAGTACTTC. Translated: CASSILRGGEQYF.

The chain recombines TRBV19 with TRBJ1-1; D may be TRBD1 (5 bases). Trimming pared 5 bases from V and 0 bases from J, leaving 10 bases between. Germline V gene sequence: CDR1 LNHDA, CDR2 SQIVND (reference sequence). This CDR3 contains 14 residues. CDR3 in DNA: TGTGCCAGTAGTTCGACAGTGCTGAACACTGAAGCTTTCTTT. Translated: CASSSTVLNTEAFF. Combining the CDR3 with reference TRBV19 and TRBJ1-1 gives the whole variable domain DGGITQSPKYLFRKEGQNVTLSCEQNLNHDAMYWYRQDPGQGLRLIYYSQIVNDFQKGDIAEGYSVSREKKESFPLTVTSAQKNPTAFYLCASSSTVLNTEAFFGQGTRLTVV.

This clone was found once. The J gene is TRBJ2-2, the V gene TRBV6-2 or TRBV6-3, with D maybe TRBD1 (6 bases). CDR3 length equals 16 residues. V dropped 0 bases and J dropped 0 bases, with 8 bases sitting between them. CDR1 MNHEY and CDR2 SVGEGT come from the germline V gene. DNA for the CDR3: TGTGCCAGCAGTTACTCTCAGGGGTCGAACACCGGGGAGCTGTTTTTT. Amino acid sequence: CASSYSQGSNTGELFF.

The chain uses TRBV7-3 and TRBJ2-5; maybe TRBD2 (7 bases). This CDR3 has 16 amino acids. The V gene lost 5 bases and the J gene lost 7 bases, with 23 bases spanning the gap. Looked up from germline, CDR1 is SGHTA and CDR2 is FQGTGA. The CDR3 DNA sequence: TGTGCCAGCAGCCCCCTGGATGGGGGGGGACATGGGACCCAGTACTTC. This codes for CASSPLDGGGHGTQYF.

The V call is TRBV2, the J call TRBJ2-5; tentative D call: TRBD2 (5 bases). The CDR3 runs 14 residues. CDR1 is SNHLY and CDR2 is FYNNEI in the germline V gene. With 6 bases removed from V and 4 bases from J, the gap between germline ends came to 15 bases. The CDR3, as DNA: TGTGCCAGCAGGTCGGGGAGCGCCGCAGAGACCCAGTACTTC. This translates into CASRSGSAAETQYF.

The gene calls are TRBV21-1 and TRBJ2-7; the D segment call TRBD2 is taken from the table without a DNA check. TRBV21-1 constitutes a pseudogene. CDR3 size: 13 residues. As DNA, the CDR3 is TGTGCCAGCAGCCAATACTCGTACTACGAGCAGTACTTC. It encodes CASSQYSYYEQYF.

This clone was seen a single time. The chain employs TRBV19 and TRBJ1-5; 8 bases fit TRBD1. The CDR3 runs 14 residues. The V and J ends lost 7 bases and 6 bases, in that order; junction bases with no gene match: 8. Germline V CDR1 and CDR2: LNHDA, SQIVND (reference sequence). Here the CDR3 reads CASKDVDRAQPQHF. The DNA of the CDR3 is TGTGCCAGTAAGGATGTGGACAGGGCTCAGCCCCAGCATTTT.

CDR3 protein: CASSLGVGQPQHF. The CDR3 region has the DNA TGTGCCAGCAGTCTAGGGGTGGGTCAGCCCCAGCATTTT. The chain uses TRBV6-5 and TRBJ1-5, with a tentative D call TRBD1 (5 bases). Germline-derived CDR1 and CDR2 are MNHEY and SVGAGI. V dropped 5 bases and J dropped 6 bases, with 11 bases sitting between them. The CDR3 is 13 residues long.

The chain employs TRBV7-3 and TRBJ2-1; 13 bases match TRBD2. From germline, CDR1 is SGHTA and CDR2 FQGTGA. The V gene end was trimmed by 3 bases and the J gene end by 9 bases; junction bases not matched to a gene: 8. The CDR3 contains 16 residues. The CDR3 DNA is TGTGCCAGCAGCTTTGTACTAGCGGGGGGGCTGAGTGAGCAGTTCTTC. Its translation is CASSFVLAGGLSEQFF.

The rearrangement joins TRBV6-5 to TRBJ1-1, with D possibly TRBD1 on 5 matching bases. The CDR3 is 14 residues long. Germline CDR1 reads MNHEY; CDR2 reads SVGAGI. Deletions cut 6 bases from V and 5 bases from J, with 16 bases between. The CDR3 sequence: CASSPGGRGTEAFF. CDR3 nucleotides: TGTGCCAGCAGCCCGGGGGGAAGGGGAACTGAAGCTTTCTTT.

CDR3 sequence: CASSSGTGGYEQYF. The CDR3 region has the DNA TGTGCCAGCAGTAGCGGCACAGGGGGCTACGAGCAGTACTTC. The chain recombines TRBV28 with TRBJ2-7; TRBD1 agrees at 8 bases. Germline V gene data show CDR1 as MDHEN and CDR2 as SYDVKM. The CDR3 consists of 14 residues. V trimming: 5 bases; J trimming: 3 bases; junction bases outside the gene matches: 6.

This rearrangement joins TRBV29-1 to TRBJ2-7; D perhaps matches TRBD1 (5 bases). This CDR3 has 12 amino acids. Trimming cost V 3 bases and J 2 bases, with 8 bases left between them. Germline V lookup: CDR1 SQVTM, CDR2 ANQGSEA. This chain's CDR3 is CSVDQGAYEQYF. In DNA form, the CDR3 reads TGCAGCGTTGACCAGGGTGCCTACGAGCAGTACTTC.

The rearrangement uses TRBV5-6 and TRBJ1-3, with unresolved D. CDR3 size: 15 residues. Looked up from germline, CDR1 is SGHDT and CDR2 is YYEEEE. V dropped 3 bases and J dropped 3 bases, with 13 bases sitting between them. CDR3 protein: CASSSRSWYGNTIYF. The CDR3 nucleotides read TGTGCCAGCAGCTCCCGAAGCTGGTATGGAAACACCATATATTTT.

The chain links TRBV12-3 or TRBV12-4 to TRBJ2-2; 8 positions match TRBD1. This CDR3 contains 13 residues. V lost 7 bases to trimming and J lost 4 bases; unmatched junction nucleotides: 2. CDR3 DNA sequence: TGTGCCAGCAAGACAGGGGTCACCGGGGAGCTGTTTTTT. Protein sequence: CASKTGVTGELFF.